The text below deals with one T cell receptor (beta chain). Antigen: not known. CDR1 is MNHEY, CDR2 SVGAGI, per germline. This CDR3 is 13 amino acids long. With 0 bases removed from V and 4 bases from J, the gap between germline ends came to 7 bases. The entry originates in a study of T cell responses to AZD1222 COVID-19 vaccine. TCRdb keeps only in-frame clones here, not all; method: immunoSEQ multiplex PCR. The sample has 90,000 to 140,000 clones; around 80% are singletons. Study-level results: Seropositive status at baseline applied to only a handful of AZD1222 recipients.

This TCR derives from an adult in good health. Sequencing was performed on peripheral blood, taken on day 0 of AZD1222 vaccination. J is TRBJ2-7 and V is TRBV6-5; D is uncertain. Here the CDR3 DNA reads TGTGCCAGCAGTTACTCGCTCGGGTACGAGCAGTACTTC. It translates to CASSYSLGYEQYF.